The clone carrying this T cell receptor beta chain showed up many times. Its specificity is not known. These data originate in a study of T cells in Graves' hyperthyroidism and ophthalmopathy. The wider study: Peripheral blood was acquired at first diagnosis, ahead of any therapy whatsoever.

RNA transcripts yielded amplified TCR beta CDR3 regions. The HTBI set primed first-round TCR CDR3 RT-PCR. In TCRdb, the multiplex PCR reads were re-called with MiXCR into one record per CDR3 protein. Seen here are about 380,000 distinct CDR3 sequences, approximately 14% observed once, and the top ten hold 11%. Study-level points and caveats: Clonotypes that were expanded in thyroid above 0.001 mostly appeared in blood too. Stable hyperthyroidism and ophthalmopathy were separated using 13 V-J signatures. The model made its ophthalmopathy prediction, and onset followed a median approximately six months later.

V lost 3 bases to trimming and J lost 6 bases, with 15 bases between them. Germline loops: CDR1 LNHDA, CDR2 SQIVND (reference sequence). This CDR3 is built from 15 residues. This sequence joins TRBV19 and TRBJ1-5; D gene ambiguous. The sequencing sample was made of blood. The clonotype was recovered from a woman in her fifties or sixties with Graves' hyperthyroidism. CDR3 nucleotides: TGTGCCAGTAGTATGCTCCAAGGGTCAGGTCAGCCCCAGCATTTT. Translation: CASSMLQGSGQPQHF.